A single sample gave rise to the 12 T cell receptor beta chains below, sequenced in a study of CD8+ T cells in alopecia areata. It was cDNA, reverse transcribed from extracted RNA, that served as the sequencing template. Measured with immunoSEQ multiplex PCR; TCRdb has only the in-frame clones, and not every one. This sample comprises some 110,000 clones, none seen once only. The sample comprised lesional skin. All receptors come from a C3H/HeJ mouse with alopecia areata. MHC haplotype here: H2-k.

This clone showed up just a few times. The protein in this entry is translated from the DNA; at residue 14 it differs from the protein listed in TCRdb. Gene names refer to mouse genes. Read sequence stops 3 residues before the CDR3 end, and the germline J gene provides the missing end. The V gene is TRBV19, the J gene TRBJ1-6, with TRBD1 matching 7 bases. TRBJ1-6 belongs to the ORF category, with a function that is uncertain. This CDR3 region has 17 residues. The trim removed 0 bases at V and 4 bases at J, leaving 7 bases unmatched. Germline V CDR1 and CDR2: FNHDT, SITEND (reference sequence). The CDR3 is CASSIAPPGGYNSPLYF. The part of the CDR3 DNA that was read is TGTGCCAGCAGTATAGCTCCGCCAGGGGGGTATAATTCGCCC.

As to this clone: Gene names are the mouse ones. The read falls 4 residues short of the CDR3 end, and the missing part is taken from the germline J gene. The gene calls are TRBV1 and TRBJ2-3; D is unresolved. Trimming removed 3 bases at V and 3 bases at J, with 10 bases between. Germline V CDR1 and CDR2: NSQYPW, LRSPGD (reference sequence). The CDR3 has 14 amino acids. CDR3 DNA (partial): TGCACCTGCAGTGCCCCCAAAGGGGCAGAA. It encodes CTCSAPKGAE. The whole CDR3 protein is CTCSAPKGAETLYF. The full variable domain, in which reference TRBV1 and TRBJ2-3 provide the parts outside the CDR3, is VTLLEQNPRWRLVPRGQAVNLRCILKNSQYPWMSWYQQDLQKQLQWLFTLRSPGDKEVKSLPGADYLATRVTDTELRLQVANMSQGRTLYCTCSAPKGAETLYFGSGTRLTVL.

This clone was seen more than once but under ten times. Genes here carry mouse names. The observed sequence ends 4 residues before the CDR3 terminus, with the missing tail filled in from the germline J gene. The chain recombines TRBV19 with TRBJ2-1; TRBD2 matches at 8 bases. The ends lost 5 bases at V and 6 bases at J; junction bases unmatched: 7. The CDR3 is made up of 14 amino acids. In germline, CDR1 is FNHDT, CDR2 SITEND (reference sequence). The covered CDR3 bases are TGTGCCAGCAGCCCCGGGACTGGTTTTGCT. Encoded protein: CASSPGTGFA. The CDR3 in its entirety is CASSPGTGFAEQFF.

To note about this clone: Gene names denote mouse genes. The observed sequence ends 4 residues before the CDR3 terminus, with the missing tail filled in from the germline J gene. J is TRBJ2-1 and V is TRBV1; a weak D match, TRBD1 (6 bases). V dropped 1 base and J dropped 4 bases, with 11 bases sitting between them. Germline CDR1 NSQYPW, CDR2 LRSPGD (reference sequence). The CDR3 consists of 15 residues. Incomplete CDR3 DNA: TGCACCTGCAGTGCAGGAGGGGGAGCATATGCT. Encoded protein: CTCSAGGGAYA. The whole CDR3 sequence reads CTCSAGGGAYAEQFF.

In this sample, this clone turned up a few times. Gene names and germline match the mouse. The read ends 4 residues before the CDR3 terminus; that terminus is restored from the germline J gene. The rearrangement links TRBV1 to TRBJ1-4; D is possibly TRBD1 (6 bases). The CDR3 sequence is 16 residues long. From germline, CDR1 is NSQYPW and CDR2 LRSPGD (reference sequence). Trimming pared 2 bases from V and 4 bases from J, leaving 14 bases between. This CDR3 reads CTCSANRDKNNERLFF. The covered CDR3 bases are TGCACCTGCAGTGCAAACCGGGACAAAAACAACGAA.

This clone has just a few counts. Gene names refer to mouse genes. The read terminates 4 residues before the CDR3 end, so the remaining end is supplied by the germline J gene. The chain employs TRBV1 and TRBJ2-3, with D possibly being TRBD1 (5 bases). CDR3 length equals 14 residues. Germline V CDR1 and CDR2: NSQYPW, LRSPGD (reference sequence). Trimming left V 6 bases short and J 0 bases short, with 10 bases between. The sequenced part of the CDR3 DNA is TGCACCTGCAGGAGACAGAGTAGTGCAGAA. As protein: CTCRRQSSAE. The complete CDR3 sequence is CTCRRQSSAETLYF.

This clone showed up just a few times. Genes and germline come from the mouse. The read falls 4 residues short of the CDR3 end, and the missing part is taken from the germline J gene. V gene TRBV1 combines with J gene TRBJ2-2; the match to TRBD1 covers 10 bases. Germline V CDR1 and CDR2: NSQYPW, LRSPGD (reference sequence). J lost 3 bases, V lost 3 bases, and 7 bases had no gene match. This CDR3 spans 17 amino acids. CDR3 DNA, as far as it was read: TGCACCTGCAGTGCCCTAGACAGGGGGCACGACACCGGG. As protein: CTCSALDRGHDTG. The whole CDR3 is CTCSALDRGHDTGQLYF.

This clone appeared a few times. The gene names given are mouse names. The CDR3 extends 4 residues past the end of the read, so its final part is completed from the germline J gene. This chain links TRBV16 with TRBJ2-5; 7 nucleotides line up with TRBD1. From germline, CDR1 is SGHSA and CDR2 FRNQAP. This CDR3 comprises 15 residues. This CDR3 is CASSLDWDRKDTQYF. The DNA read from the CDR3 is TGTGCAAGCAGCTTAGATTGGGACAGAAAAGAC.

Concerning this clone itself: Mouse germline and gene names are used. The missing CDR3 end, 4 residues past where the read stops, is filled in from the germline J gene. The chain employs TRBV13-1 and TRBJ2-1; TRBD1 agrees at 10 bases. The CDR3 is 14 amino acids. Per the germline V gene, CDR1 is NSHNY and CDR2 is SYGAGN. CDR3 DNA, as far as it was read: TGTGCCAGCAGTGATGCAGACAGGGGGCCT. Protein product: CASSDADRGP. The complete CDR3 sequence is CASSDADRGPEQFF.

Turning to this clone: Gene names and germline match the mouse. The read terminates 4 residues before the CDR3 end, so the remaining end is supplied by the germline J gene. This sequence joins TRBV13-3 and TRBJ2-4, with D perhaps TRBD1 (5 bases). Germline V gene data show CDR1 as NNHDY and CDR2 as SYVADS. The V gene lost 7 bases and the J gene lost 1 base, with 13 bases spanning the gap. The CDR3 covers 14 residues. The CDR3 loop is CASCQGGGQNTLYF. The CDR3 DNA, read in part, is TGTGCCAGCTGTCAGGGAGGCGGTCAAAAC.

This clone was seen a few times. The gene symbols are mouse symbols. The CDR3 end is not reached by the read, which stops 4 residues before it; the germline J gene fills it in. This chain joins TRBV1 and TRBJ1-4; TRBD1 agrees at 8 bases. J was trimmed by 5 bases and V by 2 bases; bases with no gene match: 7. Germline values: CDR1 NSQYPW, CDR2 LRSPGD (reference sequence). The CDR3 extends over 16 amino acids. CDR3 bases read: TGCACCTGCAGTGCAAACACAGGGGGGAGAAACGAA. It is translated as CTCSANTGGRNE. The whole CDR3 protein is CTCSANTGGRNERLFF.

About this clone: Gene names follow the mouse nomenclature. The CDR3 end is not reached by the read, which stops 4 residues before it; the germline J gene fills it in. This chain links TRBV1 with TRBJ2-3, with unresolved D. The length of the CDR3 is 16 residues. Deletions cut 0 bases from V and 0 bases from J, with 10 bases between. In germline, CDR1 is NSQYPW, CDR2 LRSPGD (reference sequence). The sequenced part of the CDR3 DNA is TGCACCTGCAGTGCAGATATCCTGACTAGTGCAGAA. It is translated as CTCSADILTSAE. The complete CDR3 sequence is CTCSADILTSAETLYF.